The rows below give T cell receptor beta chains drawn from one sample of a study of long-term antiretroviral therapy in people with HIV. Profiling relied on immunoSEQ multiplex PCR, and the TCRdb table lists in-frame clones only, not all of them. Of approximately 23,000 clones in the sample, roughly nine tenths are singletons; the top ten hold around 5.2%. The sample here was unsorted PBMCs, taken approximately 2.6 years after starting antiretroviral therapy. The receptors derive from a man between 35 and 55 years old with HIV. CDR3s include the opening cysteine and the closing phenylalanine or tryptophan. A D gene is named only where the DNA matches it firmly. Size is omitted from some rows. Given values are once, few, many or a class for expanded clones.

v_call: TRBV19
d_call: .
clone_size: .
j_call: TRBJ1-2
cdr3_nt: TGTGCCAGTAGTAACCAGGGAAACTATGGCTACACCTTC
cdr3_aa: CASSNQGNYGYTF

v_call: TRBV5-1
d_call: TRBD2
clone_size: .
j_call: TRBJ2-1
cdr3_nt: TGCGCCAGCAGCTTGGCCGGACTAGAGCCCTACAATGAGCAGTTCTTC
cdr3_aa: CASSLAGLEPYNEQFF

v_call: TRBV5-4
d_call: TRBD2
clone_size: .
j_call: TRBJ2-3
cdr3_nt: TGTGCCAGCAGCTTGGGCCCCCTGCTAGCGGGGGGGACGTCGGATACGCAGTATTTT
cdr3_aa: CASSLGPLLAGGTSDTQYF

v_call: TRBV28
d_call: TRBD2
clone_size: once
j_call: TRBJ2-2
cdr3_nt: TGTGCCAGCAGCGCGGGAGGGGGCACCGGGGAGCTGTTTTTT
cdr3_aa: CASSAGGGTGELFF

v_call: TRBV15
d_call: .
clone_size: .
j_call: TRBJ2-1
cdr3_nt: TGTGCCACCAGCAGAGACCGAGGAATCGACAATGAGCAGTTCTTC
cdr3_aa: CATSRDRGIDNEQFF

v_call: TRBV4-1
d_call: .
clone_size: .
j_call: TRBJ1-3
cdr3_nt: TGCGCCAGCAGCTACCTCCAGGTTACCGTCCTCTCTGGAAACACCATATATTTT
cdr3_aa: CASSYLQVTVLSGNTIYF

v_call: TRBV5-4
d_call: .
clone_size: .
j_call: TRBJ1-2
cdr3_nt: TGTGCCAGCACCCCTGGAACGGGGATCTCTGGCTACACCTTC
cdr3_aa: CASTPGTGISGYTF

v_call: TRBV2
d_call: .
clone_size: .
j_call: TRBJ1-5
cdr3_nt: TGTGCCAGCAGTGAAGGGGGGACCCTTCTTTCATATAGCAATCAGCCCCAGCATTTT
cdr3_aa: CASSEGGTLLSYSNQPQHF

v_call: TRBV9
d_call: .
clone_size: .
j_call: TRBJ2-7
cdr3_nt: TGTGCCAGCAGCGCCAATATCCAGGGGCCCTACGAGCAGTACTTC
cdr3_aa: CASSANIQGPYEQYF

v_call: TRBV5-1
d_call: TRBD1
clone_size: .
j_call: TRBJ2-7
cdr3_nt: TGCGCCAGCAGCTTCGCCGGGACAGGGGCCTACGAGCAGTACTTC
cdr3_aa: CASSFAGTGAYEQYF

v_call: TRBV7-2
d_call: TRBD1
clone_size: once
j_call: TRBJ1-5
cdr3_nt: TGTGCCAGCAGCCTAGGGGGCTGGGGCAGCAATCAGCCCCAGCATTTT
cdr3_aa: CASSLGGWGSNQPQHF

v_call: TRBV28
d_call: .
clone_size: .
j_call: TRBJ1-4
cdr3_nt: TGTGCCAGCAGTTTGCCAGGTTCGACTAATGAAAAACTGTTTTTT
cdr3_aa: CASSLPGSTNEKLFF

v_call: TRBV2
d_call: TRBD1
clone_size: .
j_call: TRBJ2-1
cdr3_nt: TGTGCCAGCACGGGACAGGAGGACAATGAGCAGTTCTTC
cdr3_aa: CASTGQEDNEQFF

v_call: TRBV2
d_call: TRBD1
clone_size: once
j_call: TRBJ1-4
cdr3_nt: TGTGCCAGCAGTGATGGAGTGGACAGGGGGCATACTAATGAAAAACTGTTTTTT
cdr3_aa: CASSDGVDRGHTNEKLFF

v_call: TRBV5-1
d_call: .
clone_size: once
j_call: TRBJ2-3
cdr3_nt: TGCGCCAGCAGCTTCGGCACAGATACGCAGTATTTT
cdr3_aa: CASSFGTDTQYF

v_call: TRBV10-1
d_call: TRBD1
clone_size: few
j_call: TRBJ1-5
cdr3_nt: TGCGCCAGCATACCGGGACAGGGTCGCGGAGGCAATCAGCCCCAGCATTTT
cdr3_aa: CASIPGQGRGGNQPQHF

v_call: TRBV6-6
d_call: .
clone_size: .
j_call: TRBJ1-1
cdr3_nt: TGTGCCAGCGAGGGCACTGAAGCTTTCTTT
cdr3_aa: CASEGTEAFF

v_call: TRBV29-1
d_call: .
clone_size: .
j_call: TRBJ1-1
cdr3_nt: TGCAGCGTTGGTCATACCGCGGACATGAACACTGAAGCTTTCTTT
cdr3_aa: CSVGHTADMNTEAFF

v_call: TRBV4-3
d_call: .
clone_size: .
j_call: TRBJ2-7
cdr3_nt: TGCGCCAGCAGCCCAGGGGAGGGGCCTTACGAGCAGTACTTC
cdr3_aa: CASSPGEGPYEQYF

v_call: TRBV4-2
d_call: TRBD2
clone_size: .
j_call: TRBJ2-7
cdr3_nt: TGTGCCAGCAGCCAAGCCGGGACTAGGGGCTACGAGCAGTACTTC
cdr3_aa: CASSQAGTRGYEQYF

v_call: TRBV7-9
d_call: .
clone_size: .
j_call: TRBJ2-3
cdr3_nt: TGTGCCAGCAGCTTAGGTACGGGTAGCACAGATACGCAGTATTTT
cdr3_aa: CASSLGTGSTDTQYF

v_call: TRBV29-1
d_call: .
clone_size: .
j_call: TRBJ2-2
cdr3_nt: TGCAGCGTATATGGTAGGACGGCGAACACCGGGGAGCTGTTTTTT
cdr3_aa: CSVYGRTANTGELFF

v_call: TRBV4-3
d_call: .
clone_size: .
j_call: TRBJ2-3
cdr3_nt: TGCGCCAGCAGCCAAGATAAGGCGGATACGCAGTATTTT
cdr3_aa: CASSQDKADTQYF

v_call: TRBV12-5
d_call: .
clone_size: .
j_call: TRBJ1-1
cdr3_nt: TGTGCTAGTGGTCTAGCCATGAACACTGAAGCTTTCTTT
cdr3_aa: CASGLAMNTEAFF

v_call: TRBV19
d_call: .
clone_size: .
j_call: TRBJ2-7
cdr3_nt: TGTGCCAGTAGTATAGCACAACCTACCAACTACGAGCAGTACTTC
cdr3_aa: CASSIAQPTNYEQYF

v_call: TRBV14
d_call: TRBD1
clone_size: .
j_call: TRBJ1-4
cdr3_nt: TGTGCCAGCAGCCGGGCCGGGACAGGGGGCCTAAAACTGTTTTTT
cdr3_aa: CASSRAGTGGLKLFF